This is a list of T cell receptor beta chains from one sample in a study of blood T cell repertoires in COVID-19. Only in-frame clones appear in the TCRdb table, and some are missing; sequencing was by immunoSEQ multiplex PCR. The sample carries 9,000 to 15,000 clones, about 76% recorded once. Sequencing input: peripheral blood. These receptors originate from a man aged 55 to 70 with COVID-19, enrolled during active disease. The CDR3 runs from the conserved cysteine through the conserved F or W. The D gene is left open where the match is weak. The size entry is marked missing in some rows and otherwise reads once, few, many or a size class.

cdr3_nt	cdr3_aa	d_call	j_call	clone_size	v_call
TGTGCCAGCAGCGCCTTTCCTTTCTCCGGGACATCTTCACCCCTCCACTTT	CASSAFPFSGTSSPLHF	.	TRBJ1-6	.	TRBV9
TGTGCCACCAGTGATCACAGGAGCACAGATACGCAGTATTTT	CATSDHRSTDTQYF	.	TRBJ2-3	few	TRBV24-1
TGTGCCAGCAGTTACTACGGACTAGCGGGAGATGAGACCCAGTACTTC	CASSYYGLAGDETQYF	TRBD2	TRBJ2-5	.	TRBV6-5
TGTGCCAGCCGACAGCTGCTGAACACTGAAGCTTTCTTT	CASRQLLNTEAFF	.	TRBJ1-1	.	TRBV11-2
TGTGCCAGCAGTGAAGGCAGGCCATCCAGCACAGATACGCAGTATTTT	CASSEGRPSSTDTQYF	.	TRBJ2-3	.	TRBV6-4
TGTGCCAGCGCGGAGGCAGGGGCCCCGGGTGAAGCTTTCTTT	CASAEAGAPGEAFF	.	TRBJ1-1	.	TRBV7-3
TGTGCCAGCAGCCAAAAGAAGCTGCGGGGCTGGCCTCAAGAGACCCAGTACTTC	CASSQKKLRGWPQETQYF	.	TRBJ2-5	once	TRBV14
TGTGCCAGCAGCTTGTTGCGGGCAGGAACTAATGAAAAACTGTTTTTT	CASSLLRAGTNEKLFF	.	TRBJ1-4	.	TRBV5-5
TGTGCCAGCAGTGAAGACAGGGGATCCGTTTGGGGCACAGATACGCAGTATTTT	CASSEDRGSVWGTDTQYF	TRBD1	TRBJ2-3	.	TRBV25-1
TGTGCCAGCAGCCGTACCGGGACTAGAAGAAATGAGCAGTTCTTC	CASSRTGTRRNEQFF	TRBD2	TRBJ2-1	.	TRBV3-1/TRBV3-2
TGTGCCATCAGTGAGTCTTTAGACAGCCCGGAGAACACTGAAGCTTTCTTT	CAISESLDSPENTEAFF	.	TRBJ1-1	once	TRBV10-3
TGTGCCAGCAGCTTAGTCCGGGTTTGGAACACTGAAGCTTTCTTT	CASSLVRVWNTEAFF	.	TRBJ1-1	.	TRBV7-8
TGCGCCAGCAGCTTGGACGCCAGTGGCTACACCTTC	CASSLDASGYTF	.	TRBJ1-2	few	TRBV5-1
TGCGCCAGCAGCCAAGGACCGGACAGGGTACTCTACAATGAGCAGTTCTTC	CASSQGPDRVLYNEQFF	TRBD1	TRBJ2-1	.	TRBV4-1
TGTGCCAGCAGTTTGGCGGGCCTCTCTGGAAACACCATATATTTT	CASSLAGLSGNTIYF	.	TRBJ1-3	.	TRBV28
TGTGCCAGCAGAGACAGAGAGAACACTGAAGCTTTCTTT	CASRDRENTEAFF	.	TRBJ1-1	few	TRBV2
TGTGCCAGCAGCCCAAGAAATTCAGGGGGCTTTATGTATGAAAAACTGTTTTTT	CASSPRNSGGFMYEKLFF	TRBD1	TRBJ1-4	few	TRBV7-6
TGTGCCAGCAGTTGGGGGACTAGCGGGATGAATGAGCAGTTCTTC	CASSWGTSGMNEQFF	TRBD2	TRBJ2-1	.	TRBV6-2/TRBV6-3
TGTGCCAGCAGCTTGGGACAGGGCGGGTACACTGAAGCTTTCTTT	CASSLGQGGYTEAFF	TRBD1	TRBJ1-1	.	TRBV5-4
TGTGCCAGCAGCGTAAAACTAGCGGGAAGCACAGATACGCAGTATTTT	CASSVKLAGSTDTQYF	TRBD2	TRBJ2-3	.	TRBV9
TGTGCCAGCAGCTTAGTTGCGGGGCTGTGGGCAGATACGCAGTATTTT	CASSLVAGLWADTQYF	.	TRBJ2-3	.	TRBV7-2
TGTGCCAGCAGCTTAGGGACGGGTGCCTATGGCTACACCTTC	CASSLGTGAYGYTF	.	TRBJ1-2	once	TRBV13
TGTGCCAGCAGCTTGGCTGGACTAGCGGTCACAGATACGCAGTATTTT	CASSLAGLAVTDTQYF	TRBD2	TRBJ2-3	few	TRBV5-4